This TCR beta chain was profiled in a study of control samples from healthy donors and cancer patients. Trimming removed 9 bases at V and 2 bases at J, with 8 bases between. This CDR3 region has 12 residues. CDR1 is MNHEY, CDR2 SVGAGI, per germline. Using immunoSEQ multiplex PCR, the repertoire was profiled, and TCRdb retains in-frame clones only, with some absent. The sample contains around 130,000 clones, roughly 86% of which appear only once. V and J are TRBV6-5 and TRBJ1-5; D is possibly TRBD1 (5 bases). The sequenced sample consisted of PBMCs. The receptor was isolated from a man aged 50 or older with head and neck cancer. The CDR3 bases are TGTGCCAGTATGGGGGGCAATCAGCCCCAGCATTTT. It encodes CASMGGNQPQHF.